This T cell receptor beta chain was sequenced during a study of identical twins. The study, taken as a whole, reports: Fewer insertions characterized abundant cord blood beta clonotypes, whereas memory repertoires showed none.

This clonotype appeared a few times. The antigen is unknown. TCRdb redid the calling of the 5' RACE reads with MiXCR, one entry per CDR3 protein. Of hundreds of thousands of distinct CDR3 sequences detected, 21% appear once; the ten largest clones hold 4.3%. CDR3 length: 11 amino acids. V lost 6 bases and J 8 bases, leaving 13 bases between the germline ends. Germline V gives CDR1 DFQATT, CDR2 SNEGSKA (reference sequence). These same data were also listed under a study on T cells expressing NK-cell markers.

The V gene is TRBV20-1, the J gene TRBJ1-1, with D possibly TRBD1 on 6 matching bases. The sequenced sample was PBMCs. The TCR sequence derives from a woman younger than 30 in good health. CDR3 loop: CSALTGSEAFF. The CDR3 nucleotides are TGCAGTGCCTTAACAGGGTCCGAAGCTTTCTTT.